Following are 4 T cell receptor beta chains from one sample sequenced in a study of identical twins. TCRdb reanalysed the 5' RACE reads using MiXCR and keeps one entry per CDR3 protein. The sample carries hundreds of thousands of distinct CDR3 sequences, approximately 9% recorded once. These records were also assigned to another study, of yellow fever vaccine responses in identical twins.

The sequencing input was PBMCs. These receptors were obtained from a woman younger than 35 in good health.

This clonotype was detected many times. The V call is TRBV13, the J call TRBJ1-1; D gene uncertain. CDR1 PRHDT and CDR2 FYEKMQ come from the germline V gene (reference sequence). The CDR3 loop spans 14 amino acids. Trimming pared 5 bases from V and 1 base from J, leaving 11 bases between. The CDR3 here is CASSPPGENTEAFF. CDR3 coding DNA: TGTGCCAGCAGCCCCCCTGGGGAGAACACTGAAGCTTTCTTT. Full variable domain (remainder filled in from reference TRBV13 and TRBJ1-1): AAGVIQSPRHLIKEKRETATLKCYPIPRHDTVYWYQQGPGQDPQFLISFYEKMQSDKGSIPDRFSAQQFSDYHSELNMSSLELGDSALYFCASSPPGENTEAFFGQGTRLTVV.

This clonotype was seen ten or more times. The chain couples TRBV11-2 to TRBJ1-1; D not resolved. The germline V and J ends were trimmed by 3 bases and 0 bases, with 5 bases remaining between them. Germline values: CDR1 SGHAT, CDR2 FQNNGV. The CDR3 is 13 residues long. The CDR3 nucleotides read TGTGCCAGCAGCTTTGCGTTGAACACTGAAGCTTTCTTT. Its translation: CASSFALNTEAFF.

This clonotype was seen at least ten times. Relative to the germline gene, one junction end is altered; a read error may explain this. The CDR3 spells CASSQDGAQGPKAF. The CDR3 DNA follows: TGCGCCAGCAGCCAAGATGGAGCCCAGGGCCCGAAGGCCTTC. V is TRBV4-3 and J is TRBJ1-2, with D perhaps matching TRBD1 (5 bases). Per germline, CDR1 LGHNA and CDR2 YSLEER. The CDR3 totals 14 residues.

The chain couples TRBV6-1 to TRBJ1-6; perhaps TRBD1 as D (5 bases). The CDR3 covers 16 residues. Trimming took 10 bases from V and 8 from J, leaving 24 bases between them. CDR1 and CDR2 (germline): MNHNS, SASEGT. Here the CDR3 DNA reads TGTGCCACCACGACCAGGCCCCTTATGGGGGATTCACCCCTCCACTTT. Its protein is CATTTRPLMGDSPLHF.